These 24 T cell receptor beta chains share one sample of origin, sequenced in a study of T cell responses to AZD1222 COVID-19 vaccine. This table comes from immunoSEQ multiplex PCR, and its TCRdb copy is limited to in-frame clones, with some not included. The data show some 150,000 clones, with 85% to 95% seen just once and 0.9% held by the top ten. This specimen was peripheral blood, taken on day 0 of AZD1222 vaccination. These receptors were collected from an adult in good health.

For this clone: Other DNA sequences from this sample encode an identical CDR3 as well. The chain is built from TRBV7-9 and TRBJ1-5; TRBD1 is a possible D gene (5 bases). Between the trimmed V and J ends, which lost 5 bases and 4 bases, there was a span of 9 bases. From germline, CDR1 is SEHNR and CDR2 FQNEAQ (reference sequence). This CDR3 is built from 13 residues. The CDR3 bases are TGTGCCAGCAGCCTGTCAGGGAATCAGCCCCAGCATTTT. It codes for CASSLSGNQPQHF.

The rearrangement links TRBV7-6 to TRBJ1-2; a weak D match, TRBD1 (5 bases). CDR3 length equals 13 residues. V gave up 1 base and J gave up 13 bases, with 16 bases separating them. Germline V CDR1 and CDR2: SGHVS, FNYEAQ. CDR3 nucleotides: TGTGCCAGCAGCTTAGAGCAGCTTGGGGGTGTCACCTTC. Amino acids: CASSLEQLGGVTF.

The genes are TRBV3-1 (or the pseudogene TRBV3-2) and TRBJ1-2; perhaps TRBD1 as D (6 bases). Germline V CDR1 and CDR2: LGHDT, YNNKEL (reference sequence). The CDR3 is 14 residues long. Between the trimmed V and J ends, which lost 1 base and 4 bases, there was a span of 10 bases. CDR3 nucleotide sequence: TGTGCCAGCAGCCAAGCAGGGGCCGGCTATGGCTACACCTTC. It translates to CASSQAGAGYGYTF.

Only a few counts were recorded for this clone. The rearrangement links TRBV18 to TRBJ1-2; 7 positions agree with TRBD1. Germline CDR1 KGHSH, CDR2 LQKENI. With V trimmed by 6 bases and J by 4 bases, 8 bases remained unmatched. The CDR3 is 14 amino acids. CDR3 coding DNA: TGTGCCAGCTCCGACAGGGTCGAAGGCTATGGCTACACCTTC. Its translation is CASSDRVEGYGYTF.

The chain couples TRBV9 to TRBJ2-6; weak D call: TRBD1 (6 bases). Per the germline V gene, CDR1 is SGDLS and CDR2 is YYNGEE. This CDR3 contains 12 residues. V was clipped by 1 base and J by 13 bases, with 9 bases between them. The CDR3 reads CASSVQGLVLTF. The CDR3 DNA follows: TGTGCCAGCAGCGTACAGGGGTTAGTCCTGACTTTC.

The chain combines TRBV3-1 (or the pseudogene TRBV3-2) with TRBJ2-7; D not certain. The CDR3 is 12 residues long. Germline V gives CDR1 LGHDT, CDR2 YNNKEL (reference sequence). Trimming shortened V by 8 bases and J by 1 base, and 9 bases separated the two germline ends. Written as DNA, the CDR3 is TGTGCCAGCTCCTCCAGGTCCTACGAGCAGTACTTC. Encoded protein: CASSSRSYEQYF.

The V and J genes are TRBV18 and TRBJ1-1, with 10 bases that match TRBD1. Unmatched junction bases numbered 10, after V lost 2 bases and J lost 7 bases. The CDR3 is made up of 16 amino acids. The germline CDR1 and CDR2 sequences are KGHSH and LQKENI. In DNA, the CDR3 is TGTGCCAGCTCACCAAGGACAGGGGGTGCCCTACATGAAGCTTTCTTT. Residues: CASSPRTGGALHEAFF.

The table lists this clone with a few counts. The chain links TRBV19 to TRBJ1-4; the D is unclear. CDR3 length equals 13 residues. With 10 bases removed from V and 4 bases from J, the gap between germline ends came to 13 bases. In germline, CDR1 is LNHDA, CDR2 SQIVND (reference sequence). The CDR3 sequence: CATQERNNEKLFF. The CDR3 coding sequence is TGTGCCACCCAGGAACGGAATAATGAAAAACTGTTTTTT. Drawing the rest from reference TRBV19 and TRBJ1-4, the complete variable domain is DGGITQSPKYLFRKEGQNVTLSCEQNLNHDAMYWYRQDPGQGLRLIYYSQIVNDFQKGDIAEGYSVSREKKESFPLTVTSAQKNPTAFYLCATQERNNEKLFFGSGTQLSVL.

The rearrangement joins TRBV7-9 to TRBJ1-2; D not resolved. CDR3 length: 13 residues. Trimming pared 6 bases from V and 4 bases from J, leaving 12 bases between. Germline V gene lookup returns CDR1 SEHNR and CDR2 FQNEAQ (reference sequence). The CDR3 DNA reads TGTGCCAGCAGGGTCGGGTCAGGCTATGGCTACACCTTC. This gives the protein CASRVGSGYGYTF.

This rearrangement joins TRBV4-2 to TRBJ1-2, with D possibly being TRBD1 (6 bases). Trimming took off 1 base at V and 4 bases at J, with 13 bases between the two ends. The germline V gene encodes CDR1 LGHNA and CDR2 YNFKEQ. The length of the CDR3 is 15 residues. Here the CDR3 DNA reads TGTGCCAGCAGCCAAGTACAGGGCTTCTTCTATGGCTACACCTTC. Protein sequence: CASSQVQGFFYGYTF.

The J gene is TRBJ1-6, the V gene TRBV5-1; unclear D gene. The CDR3 length is 14 residues. Trimming removed 4 bases at V and 5 bases at J, with 10 bases between. In germline, CDR1 is SGHRS, CDR2 YFSETQ. CDR3 nucleotide sequence: TGCGCCAGCAGCCCGGGCAGTAATAATTCACCCCTCCACTTT. Its protein product is CASSPGSNNSPLHF. Filled out from reference TRBV5-1 and TRBJ1-6, the complete variable domain reads KAGVTQTPRYLIKTRGQQVTLSCSPISGHRSVSWYQQTPGQGLQFLFEYFSETQRNKGNFPGRFSGRQFSNSRSEMNVSTLELGDSALYLCASSPGSNNSPLHFGNGTRLTVT.

Regarding this clone: This CDR3 is also generated by other DNA sequences in the sample. The J gene is TRBJ1-3, the V gene TRBV2, with D possibly matching TRBD1 (5 bases). CDR3 length: 13 amino acids. Trimming took 8 bases from V and 1 from J, leaving 9 bases between them. In germline, CDR1 is SNHLY, CDR2 FYNNEI. This CDR3 reads CASRGRSGNTIYF. In DNA, the CDR3 is TGTGCCAGCCGGGGGAGGTCTGGAAACACCATATATTTT. Full variable domain (remainder filled in from reference TRBV2 and TRBJ1-3): EPEVTQTPSHQVTQMGQEVILRCVPISNHLYFYWYRQILGQKVEFLVSFYNNEISEKSEIFDDQFSVERPDGSNFTLKIRSTKLEDSAMYFCASRGRSGNTIYFGEGSWLTVV.

The chain recombines TRBV4-3 with TRBJ2-3; D is perhaps TRBD1 (6 bases). Germline V lookup: CDR1 LGHNA, CDR2 YSLEER. CDR3 length equals 15 residues. Trimming took 5 bases from V and 4 from J, leaving 16 bases between them. The CDR3 is CASSSTPGVADTQYF. CDR3 bases: TGCGCCAGCAGCTCTACTCCAGGGGTGGCAGATACGCAGTATTTT.

The gene calls are TRBV23-1 and TRBJ2-3; 9 bases align to TRBD2. TRBV23-1 is an open reading frame whose function is uncertain. This CDR3 has 16 amino acids. With 6 bases clipped from V and 5 bases from J, the junction kept 12 bases outside the gene matches. Written as DNA, the CDR3 is TGCGCCAGCAGCCCCCGGGCTAGCGGGGCGGTAGATACGCAGTATTTT. Its protein is CASSPRASGAVDTQYF.

This clone was seen a few times. The chain employs TRBV7-2 and TRBJ1-2; 8 nucleotides line up with TRBD1. Germline CDR1 and CDR2: SGHTA and FQGNSA. The CDR3 has 14 residues. V shed 5 bases, J shed 8 bases, and the junction held 10 bases outside the gene matches. Here the CDR3 DNA reads TGTGCCAGCAGCACTCCAGGGGGCTTTTGGGGCTACACCTTC. Translated, it gives CASSTPGGFWGYTF.

The V and J genes are TRBV5-4 and TRBJ2-1; 12 bases line up with TRBD2. V gave up 6 bases and J gave up 5 bases; unmatched junction bases: 6. CDR1 is SGHNT, CDR2 YYREEE, per germline (reference sequence). The CDR3 sequence is 15 residues long. In DNA, the CDR3 is TGTGCCAGCACGTCGGCTAGCGGGGGGGACAATGAGCAGTTCTTC. Its translation: CASTSASGGDNEQFF.

This clone came up once. The chain uses TRBV7-9 and TRBJ2-3, with D possibly being TRBD1 (6 bases). There are 17 residues in the CDR3. Germline assignment: CDR1 SEHNR and CDR2 FQNEAQ (reference sequence). V was clipped by 1 base and J by 1 base, with 15 bases between them. CDR3 residues: CASSLDMGAPRTDTQYF. The CDR3 region has the DNA TGTGCCAGCAGCTTAGATATGGGGGCCCCCCGCACAGATACGCAGTATTTT.

This clone was observed many times. This CDR3 is CASSPNLSGIEQYF. The DNA of the CDR3 is TGTGCCAGCAGCCCCAATCTGTCTGGTATTGAGCAGTACTTC. The chain links TRBV5-5 to TRBJ2-7, with D uncertain. The length of the CDR3 is 14 residues. Germline V gene data show CDR1 as SGHKS and CDR2 as YYEKEE (reference sequence). V was clipped by 4 bases and J by 7 bases, with 18 bases between them. The full variable domain, rest sourced from reference TRBV5-5 and TRBJ2-7, is DAGVTQSPTHLIKTRGQQVTLRCSPISGHKSVSWYQQVLGQGPQFIFQYYEKEERGRGNFPDRFSARQFPNYSSELNVNALLLGDSALYLCASSPNLSGIEQYFGPGTRLTVT.

The chain uses TRBV11-2 and TRBJ2-3, with 10 bases lining up with TRBD2. Trimming at V came to 5 bases and at J to 10 bases, leaving 6 bases not matched to a gene. The CDR3 is made up of 13 amino acids. The germline gives CDR1 SGHAT, CDR2 FQNNGV. CDR3 protein: CASSVHLAGAQYF. DNA of the CDR3: TGTGCCAGCAGCGTCCATCTAGCGGGGGCGCAGTATTTT.

The rearrangement uses TRBV4-2 and TRBJ2-1, with D possibly being TRBD2 (5 bases). V lost 0 bases, J lost 5 bases, and 17 bases lay in between. The length of the CDR3 is 17 residues. Germline V gene data show CDR1 as LGHNA and CDR2 as YNFKEQ. CDR3 protein: CASSQERENSYHNEQFF. The CDR3 DNA follows: TGTGCCAGCAGCCAAGAGAGGGAGAACAGTTACCACAATGAGCAGTTCTTC.

This clone turned up a few times. The V call is TRBV10-3, the J call TRBJ2-5, with no clear D. V was shortened by 8 bases and J by 5 bases, with 15 bases between the two germline ends. The CDR3 spans 13 residues. Germline values: CDR1 ENHRY, CDR2 SYGVKD. CDR3 sequence: CAIHNGRLETQYF. DNA of the CDR3: TGTGCCATCCATAATGGACGGCTGGAGACCCAGTACTTC.

The chain is built from TRBV4-1 and TRBJ1-6; 7 nucleotides match TRBD1. CDR1 MGHRA and CDR2 YSYEKL come from the germline V gene. The CDR3 spans 18 residues. After removal of 1 base from V and 0 bases from J, the junction contained 6 bases not matched to a gene. This CDR3 is CASSQVKDRVSYNSPLHF. CDR3 in DNA: TGCGCCAGCAGCCAAGTTAAAGACAGGGTCTCCTATAATTCACCCCTCCACTTT.

The gene calls are TRBV5-8 and TRBJ1-4; the D gene is possibly TRBD1 (6 bases). There are 15 residues in the CDR3. The germline CDR1 and CDR2 sequences are SGHTS and YDEGEE. With 4 bases removed from V and 0 bases from J, the gap between germline ends came to 10 bases. CDR3 coding DNA: TGTGCCAGCAGCCCCAGGGGTACAACTAATGAAAAACTGTTTTTT. Translating it yields CASSPRGTTNEKLFF.

This chain connects TRBV23-1 to TRBJ1-5; D is uncertain. TRBV23-1 is sorted into the ORF group, with uncertain function. V was pared by 4 bases and J by 5 bases, with 6 bases between. The CDR3 consists of 12 residues. The CDR3 sequence is CASSLTDQPQHF. The DNA for the CDR3 is TGCGCCAGCAGTCTCACAGATCAGCCCCAGCATTTT.